This T cell receptor (beta chain) was obtained from a study of regulatory T cells in long-lasting Graves disease. For TCR beta, libraries came from iRepertoire HTBI primers and Arm-PCR of CDR3 regions. TCRdb passed the multiplex PCR reads through MiXCR, listing each CDR3 protein once. Among 510,000 or so distinct CDR3 sequences listed, approximately 12% were seen once. Specified time point: newly diagnosed GD, antithyroid drugs for less than 3 months. From PBMCs, RNA was extracted and then used to make the TCR library. This clonotype has more than one count but fewer than ten. CDR3 length: 15 amino acids. CDR1 SGDLS and CDR2 YYNGEE come from the germline V gene. The V end lost 3 bases, the J end lost 0 bases, and 9 bases lay between the germline ends. The same sample was also studied in work on T cells in Graves' hyperthyroidism and ophthalmopathy. That publication notes: Clonotypes that were expanded in thyroid above 0.001 mostly appeared in blood too.

The V and J genes are TRBV9 and TRBJ1-4; a weak D match, TRBD1 (6 bases). This TCR was sampled from a woman in her twenties or thirties with Graves disease. The sequencing used peripheral blood mononuclear cells (PBMCs), collected at new diagnosis, from a patient treated with antithyroid drugs. CDR3 nucleotides: TGTGCCAGCAGCGGACAGGTTGCAACTAATGAAAAACTGTTTTTT. The encoded protein is CASSGQVATNEKLFF.